This note documents a single T cell receptor (beta chain) sequence. Individuals drawn from around 25 US areas were about 18 to 89 years old. Two negative PCRs, clearance, or symptom resolution were required of recovered Cohort 3 donors. The record originates from a study of blood T cell repertoires in COVID-19. Overall study: Researchers got acute and convalescent COVID-19 samples from the United States, Italy and Spain. From T cells, B-cell-depleted T cells, or PBMCs came the material, which was cDNA or gDNA.

Profiling relied on immunoSEQ multiplex PCR, and the TCRdb table lists in-frame clones only, not all of them. The sample has around 370,000 clones, around 89% seen once. CDR1 is MGHRA and CDR2 is YSYEKL in the germline V gene. Between the trimmed V and J ends, which lost 1 base and 2 bases, there was a span of 10 bases. The CDR3 covers 15 residues. This TCR derives from a woman aged 18-29 years who had recovered from COVID-19. This chain joins TRBV4-1 and TRBJ2-3; D is undetermined. Sequenced: PBMCs or T cells enriched from blood (not recorded which). The CDR3 DNA follows: TGCGCCAGCAGCCAAGTACAATTTGCCACAGATACGCAGTATTTT. It specifies CASSQVQFATDTQYF.